Below are 18 T cell receptor beta chains sequenced from a single sample in a study of blood T cell repertoires in COVID-19. Method: immunoSEQ multiplex PCR; TCRdb's copy keeps in-frame clones and lacks some. The sample lists more than 200,000 clones, 80% to 90% occurring once. Specimen: peripheral blood. All receptors derive from a man aged 45 to 65 with acute or convalescent COVID-19.

The gene calls are TRBV30 and TRBJ1-1; 7 nucleotides align to TRBD1. The germline CDR1 and CDR2 sequences are GTSNPN and SVGIG (reference sequence). Trimming removed 4 bases from V and 0 bases from J; junction bases left unmatched: 5. The CDR3 consists of 14 residues. CDR3: CAWKQGRVNTEAFF. The CDR3, as DNA: TGTGCCTGGAAACAGGGGCGCGTGAACACTGAAGCTTTCTTT.

The gene calls are TRBV29-1 and TRBJ2-1; D is perhaps TRBD1 (6 bases). The CDR3 consists of 14 residues. The V gene lost 7 bases and the J gene lost 0 bases, with 13 bases spanning the gap. CDR1 is SQVTM, CDR2 ANQGSEA, per germline. CDR3: CSAGVGGSYNEQFF. In DNA form, the CDR3 reads TGCAGCGCCGGGGTAGGGGGCTCCTACAATGAGCAGTTCTTC.

V is TRBV10-1 and J is TRBJ2-4; D remains ambiguous. The CDR3 totals 15 residues. V was pared by 0 bases and J by 6 bases, with 12 bases between. Looked up from germline, CDR1 is WNHNN and CDR2 is SYGVQD (reference sequence). This CDR3 is CASSESGHGSNIQYF. CDR3 coding DNA: TGCGCCAGCAGTGAGTCGGGCCATGGCTCAAACATTCAGTACTTC.

The chain recombines TRBV5-4 with TRBJ2-3, with TRBD2 matching over 9 bases. This CDR3 has 14 residues. J was trimmed by 5 bases and V by 4 bases; bases with no gene match: 5. Per the germline V gene, CDR1 is SGHNT and CDR2 is YYREEE (reference sequence). The CDR3 is CASSNSGGRDTQYF. As DNA, the CDR3 is TGTGCCAGCAGCAATAGCGGGGGCAGAGATACGCAGTATTTT.

CDR3 in DNA: TGTGCCAGTAGTAGAACCGGGACACCGGGACAGGGAAGAGAAAAACTGTTTTTT. This codes for CASSRTGTPGQGREKLFF. The rearrangement joins TRBV19 to TRBJ1-4; 9 bases map to TRBD1. This CDR3 contains 18 residues. Germline V gene data show CDR1 as LNHDA and CDR2 as SQIVND (reference sequence). V gave up 4 bases and J gave up 8 bases; unmatched junction bases: 17.

This clone was seen once. The rearrangement uses TRBV19 and TRBJ1-5, with TRBD1 matching over 7 bases. Trimming removed 5 bases from V and 0 bases from J; junction bases left unmatched: 7. Germline V gene data show CDR1 as LNHDA and CDR2 as SQIVND (reference sequence). This CDR3 spans 16 amino acids. DNA of the CDR3: TGTGCCAGTAGTGCGACAGGGTCTAATAGCAATCAGCCCCAGCATTTT. Its protein is CASSATGSNSNQPQHF.

The chain couples TRBV5-5 to TRBJ1-4; tentatively, D is TRBD1 (5 bases). There are 15 residues in the CDR3. The V end was cut by 0 bases, the J end by 8 bases, with 14 bases between. Germline assignment: CDR1 SGHKS and CDR2 YYEKEE (reference sequence). Written as DNA, the CDR3 is TGTGCCAGCAGCTTGGGCTTTCAGGGTGGAGAAAAACTGTTTTTT. Residues: CASSLGFQGGEKLFF. Using reference TRBV5-5 and TRBJ1-4 for the parts outside the CDR3, the full variable domain is DAGVTQSPTHLIKTRGQQVTLRCSPISGHKSVSWYQQVLGQGPQFIFQYYEKEERGRGNFPDRFSARQFPNYSSELNVNALLLGDSALYLCASSLGFQGGEKLFFGSGTQLSVL.

This clone was counted between two and nine times. For the CDR3, the DNA is TGTGCCAGCAGCTTAGGACAGGGTAATGAAAAACTGTTTTTT. Residues: CASSLGQGNEKLFF. The chain employs TRBV7-8 and TRBJ1-4, with 7 bases identical to TRBD1. From germline, CDR1 is SGHVS and CDR2 FQNEAQ. J gave up 4 bases and V 1 base, and 0 bases lay outside the gene matches. The CDR3 covers 14 residues.

The chain employs TRBV19 and TRBJ1-6, with D perhaps matching TRBD1 (6 bases). The V end was cut by 6 bases, the J end by 9 bases, with 15 bases between. Looked up from germline, CDR1 is LNHDA and CDR2 is SQIVND (reference sequence). This CDR3 contains 14 residues. In DNA form, the CDR3 reads TGTGCCAGTAGGATGGGGACATACTTTTCACCCCTCCACTTT. It translates to CASRMGTYFSPLHF.

The rearrangement links TRBV6-5 to TRBJ2-1, with 12 nucleotides matching TRBD1. The CDR3 runs to 11 residues. Trimming cost V 6 bases and J 14 bases; bases outside gene matches: 2. Germline-derived CDR1 and CDR2 are MNHEY and SVGAGI. The CDR3 DNA sequence: TGTGCCAGCAGGGGACAGGGGGCTGAGTTCTTC. Translated, it gives CASRGQGAEFF.

The chain uses TRBV7-2 and TRBJ1-2; TRBD1 might be the D (6 bases). The CDR3 spans 14 residues. Germline CDR1 reads SGHTA; CDR2 reads FQGNSA. The V and J ends lost 3 bases and 3 bases respectively, with 11 bases between them. Written as DNA, the CDR3 is TGTGCCAGCAGCTTCCCCGACAGGTACTATGGCTACACCTTC. Protein sequence: CASSFPDRYYGYTF.

In its sample, this clone was seen once. The chain joins TRBV2 to TRBJ2-2; no definite D call. Germline CDR1 reads SNHLY; CDR2 reads FYNNEI. There are 14 residues in the CDR3. V dropped 6 bases and J dropped 6 bases, with 14 bases sitting between them. Here the CDR3 DNA reads TGTGCCAGCAGCGCGGTAGTGGGTCCCGGGGAGCTGTTTTTT. Residues: CASSAVVGPGELFF. Combining the CDR3 with reference TRBV2 and TRBJ2-2 gives the whole variable domain EPEVTQTPSHQVTQMGQEVILRCVPISNHLYFYWYRQILGQKVEFLVSFYNNEISEKSEIFDDQFSVERPDGSNFTLKIRSTKLEDSAMYFCASSAVVGPGELFFGEGSRLTVL.

This chain uses TRBV2 with TRBJ2-7; 9 nucleotides line up with TRBD1. CDR3 length equals 14 residues. J lost 4 bases, V lost 3 bases, and 4 bases had no gene match. Germline CDR1 and CDR2: SNHLY and FYNNEI. The CDR3 here is CASSDGDRAYEQYF. The CDR3 region has the DNA TGTGCCAGCAGTGATGGGGACAGGGCTTACGAGCAGTACTTC.

The CDR3 region has the DNA TGTGCCAGCAGTATCCGGGACAGGGGTTCACCCCTCCACTTT. Protein: CASSIRDRGSPLHF. This rearrangement joins TRBV27 to TRBJ1-6; 10 bases line up with TRBD1. CDR1 is MNHEY, CDR2 SMNVEV, per germline (reference sequence). This CDR3 comprises 14 residues. With V trimmed by 5 bases and J by 9 bases, 4 bases remained unmatched.

The sample holds a few counts of this clone. This chain links TRBV5-1 with TRBJ1-1; 10 nucleotides align to TRBD1. The CDR3 spans 15 residues. Germline V CDR1 and CDR2: SGHRS, YFSETQ. V lost 3 bases to trimming and J lost 6 bases; unmatched junction nucleotides: 8. The chain's CDR3 is CASSSSGGTGAEAFF. The CDR3 region has the DNA TGCGCCAGCAGCTCTAGTGGGGGGACAGGGGCTGAAGCTTTCTTT.

CDR3 sequence: CASKQGMANTEAFF. The CDR3 DNA is TGCGCCAGCAAACAGGGGATGGCGAACACTGAAGCTTTCTTT. This chain connects TRBV10-2 to TRBJ1-1; TRBD1 matches 7 bases. Trimming removed 7 bases from V and 1 base from J; junction bases left unmatched: 6. The CDR3 totals 14 residues. Germline V lookup: CDR1 WSHSY, CDR2 SAAADI.

This clone was counted once. The chain joins TRBV2 to TRBJ1-5; tentatively, D is TRBD1 (6 bases). The V gene lost 1 base and the J gene lost 2 bases, with 18 bases spanning the gap. The CDR3 loop spans 18 amino acids. The V gene's germline CDR1 is SNHLY and CDR2 FYNNEI. The CDR3 is CASSEGARGLRGNQPQHF. CDR3 coding DNA: TGTGCCAGCAGTGAAGGGGCCAGGGGTCTTCGGGGCAATCAGCCCCAGCATTTT.

The chain links TRBV14 to TRBJ1-1, with TRBD1 as a possible D gene (6 bases). CDR3 length equals 15 residues. V gave up 0 bases and J gave up 4 bases, with 12 bases separating them. Looked up from germline, CDR1 is SGHDN and CDR2 is FVKESK. The CDR3, as DNA: TGTGCCAGCAGCCAAGAGGGCACAGGGAGCACTGAAGCTTTCTTT. Translating it yields CASSQEGTGSTEAFF. The full variable domain, rest sourced from reference TRBV14 and TRBJ1-1, is EAGVTQFPSHSVIEKGQTVTLRCDPISGHDNLYWYRRVMGKEIKFLLHFVKESKQDESGMPNNRFLAERTGGTYSTLKVQPAELEDSGVYFCASSQEGTGSTEAFFGQGTRLTVV.